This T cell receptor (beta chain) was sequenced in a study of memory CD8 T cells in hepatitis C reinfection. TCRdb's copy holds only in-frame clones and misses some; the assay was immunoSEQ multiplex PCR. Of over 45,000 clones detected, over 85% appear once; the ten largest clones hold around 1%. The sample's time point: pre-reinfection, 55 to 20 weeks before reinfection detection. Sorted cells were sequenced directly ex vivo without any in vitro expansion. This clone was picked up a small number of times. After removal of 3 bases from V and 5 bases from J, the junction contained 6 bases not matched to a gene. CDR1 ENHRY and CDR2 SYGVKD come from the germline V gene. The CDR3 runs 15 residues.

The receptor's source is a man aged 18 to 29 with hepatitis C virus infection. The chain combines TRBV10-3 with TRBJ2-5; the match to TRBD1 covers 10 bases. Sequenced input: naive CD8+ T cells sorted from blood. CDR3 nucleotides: TGTGCCATCAGTGATATAGGACAGGGGGGGGAGACCCAGTACTTC. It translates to CAISDIGQGGETQYF.